This T cell receptor beta chain was retrieved from a study of response to subunit inactivated influenza vaccine. Worth noting for this clonotype: Its antigen is unknown.

Study results and limitations: Few new T cells, the authors suggested, are recruited by each seasonal influenza vaccination.

TCRdb used MiXCR to reprocess the RT-PCR reads, holding one entry per CDR3 protein. The table shows around 850,000 distinct CDR3 sequences, with around a sixth occurring only once. This CDR3 has 13 residues. Between the trimmed V and J ends, which lost 1 base and 13 bases, there was a span of 14 bases. This sequence joins TRBV12-3 or TRBV12-4 and TRBJ2-1; the D call may be TRBD1 or TRBD2 (5 bases each). Sequenced material: PBMCs from blood, taken around 5 days after vaccination. This TCR was recovered from a man aged 50-60 years who received an inactivated influenza vaccine. The CDR3 DNA is TGTGCCAGCAGTTTAGATAGGGGCGGGCTTCAGTTCTTC. It codes for CASSLDRGGLQFF.